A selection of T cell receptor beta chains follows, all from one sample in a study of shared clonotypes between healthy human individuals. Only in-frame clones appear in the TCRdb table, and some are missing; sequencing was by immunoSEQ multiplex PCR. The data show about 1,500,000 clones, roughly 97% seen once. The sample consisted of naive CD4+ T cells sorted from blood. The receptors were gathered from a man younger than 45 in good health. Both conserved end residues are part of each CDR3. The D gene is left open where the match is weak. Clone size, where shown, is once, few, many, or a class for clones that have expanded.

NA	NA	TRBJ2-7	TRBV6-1	TGTGCCAGCAGTGGGTCGGGAACCTACGAGCAGTACTTC	CASSGSGTYEQYF
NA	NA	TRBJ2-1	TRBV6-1	TGTGCCAGCAGTGACCCTGTGGGGTGGGAGCAGTTCTTC	CASSDPVGWEQFF
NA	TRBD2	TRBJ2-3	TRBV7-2	TGTGCCAGCAGCTTAGGCGGGAGCTCAGATACGCAGTATTTT	CASSLGGSSDTQYF
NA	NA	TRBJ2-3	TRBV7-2	TGTGCCAGCAGCGTACAGGGCACAGATACGCAGTATTTT	CASSVQGTDTQYF
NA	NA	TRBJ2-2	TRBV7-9	TGTGCCAGCAGCTTCCCGGGACTGATTAGGGCCTACCAGACCGGGGAGCTGTTTTTT	CASSFPGLIRAYQTGELFF
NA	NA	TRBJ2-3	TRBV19	TGTGCCAGTAGTATAGCGCAGGGGCGAGGAACAGATACGCAGTATTTT	CASSIAQGRGTDTQYF
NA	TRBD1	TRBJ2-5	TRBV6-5	TGTGCCAGCAGTCAAGACAGGGTCCAAGAGACCCAGTACTTC	CASSQDRVQETQYF
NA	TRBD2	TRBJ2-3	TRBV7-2	TGTGCCAGCGCGGGAGGCACAGATACGCAGTATTTT	CASAGGTDTQYF
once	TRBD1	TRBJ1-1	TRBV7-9	TGTGCCAGCAGCCCAACGAGGGGACAGAGAAGGACTGAAGCTTTCTTT	CASSPTRGQRRTEAFF
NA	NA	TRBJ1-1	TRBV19	TGTGCCAGTAGTATAATGGCCACTGAAGCTTTCTTT	CASSIMATEAFF
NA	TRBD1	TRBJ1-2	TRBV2	TGTGCCAGCATCCTTCCGGAGGGGGCGGAGGGCTACACCTTC	CASILPEGAEGYTF
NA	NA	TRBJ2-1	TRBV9	TGTGCCAGCAGCTTAGGGGGGAGATTAGGCGAGCAGTTCTTC	CASSLGGRLGEQFF
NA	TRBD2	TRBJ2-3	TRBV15	TGTGCCACCAGCAGAGACCCGGGAGGGAGTAGGTCCGATACGCAGTATTTT	CATSRDPGGSRSDTQYF
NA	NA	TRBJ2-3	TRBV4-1	TGCGCCAGCAGTAGACTAGGGTTAGATACGCAGTATTTT	CASSRLGLDTQYF
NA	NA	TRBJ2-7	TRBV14	TGTGCCAGCAGTCGGACTGATTTGTACGAGCAGTACTTC	CASSRTDLYEQYF
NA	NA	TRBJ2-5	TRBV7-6	TGTGCCAGCAGCTCCATCACCTCGGATCTGATCCAAGAGACCCAGTACTTC	CASSSITSDLIQETQYF
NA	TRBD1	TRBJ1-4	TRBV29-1	TGCAGCGTTGAACAGGGGGATGAAAAACTGTTTTTT	CSVEQGDEKLFF
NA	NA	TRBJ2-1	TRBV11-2	TGTGCCAGCAGCTTATCGGGCGCTAGCTCCTACAATGAGCAGTTCTTC	CASSLSGASSYNEQFF
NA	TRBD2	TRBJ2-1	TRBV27	TGTGCCAGCAGTTTACTAGCGGGCTCCGTTATCAATGAGCAGTTCTTC	CASSLLAGSVINEQFF
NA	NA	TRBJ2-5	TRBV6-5	TGTGCCAGCAGTTACTCTGGGGTGCAAGAGACCCAGTACTTC	CASSYSGVQETQYF
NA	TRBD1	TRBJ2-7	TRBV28	TGTGCCAGCAGTCCCTGGGACAGTCCTGGCGAGCAGTACTTC	CASSPWDSPGEQYF
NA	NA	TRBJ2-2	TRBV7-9	TGTGCCAGCAGCTTAGCCACCTACGGGGGACAAGGGGAGCTGTTTTTT	CASSLATYGGQGELFF
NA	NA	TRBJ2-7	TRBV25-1	TGTGCCAGCTCCCTCGGGACAAACACCTACGAGCAGTACTTC	CASSLGTNTYEQYF
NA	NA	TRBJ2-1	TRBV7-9	TGTGCCAGCAGCTTCAGGGGGGATCACAATGAGCAGTTCTTC	CASSFRGDHNEQFF
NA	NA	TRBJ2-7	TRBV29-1	TGCAGCGTTGTGGCCTCGTCGTGGGAGCAGTACTTC	CSVVASSWEQYF
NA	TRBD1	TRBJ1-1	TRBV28	TGTGCCAGCAGTTTGATGACCCGACAGGGGGACACTGAAGCTTTCTTT	CASSLMTRQGDTEAFF
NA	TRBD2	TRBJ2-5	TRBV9	TGTGCCAGCAGCGTTGGTCCGACTAGCGGGGTGGAAGAGACCCAGTACTTC	CASSVGPTSGVEETQYF
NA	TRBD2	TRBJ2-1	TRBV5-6	TGTGCCAGCAGCTTGGCCAAGCTAGCGGGAGGCCACAATGAGCAGTTCTTC	CASSLAKLAGGHNEQFF
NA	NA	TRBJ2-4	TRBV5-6	TGTGCCAGCAGCTCCGGAAACATTCAGTACTTC	CASSSGNIQYF
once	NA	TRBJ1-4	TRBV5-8	TGTGCCAGCAGCTTGTCGTCACGCTTTGAAAAACTGTTTTTT	CASSLSSRFEKLFF
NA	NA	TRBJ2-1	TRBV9	TGTGCCAGCAGCGTAGACCCGAACCGCCCCAATGAGCAGTTCTTC	CASSVDPNRPNEQFF
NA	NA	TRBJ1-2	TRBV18	TGTGCCAGCTCACCAGAGGGTTCGGGGGTCCTTTTTATCGGCTACACCTTC	CASSPEGSGVLFIGYTF
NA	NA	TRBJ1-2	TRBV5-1	TGCGCCAGCAGCCTCGTAGGGGTTTTGGCGGGCTACACCTTC	CASSLVGVLAGYTF
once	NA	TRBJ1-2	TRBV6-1	TGTGCCAGCAGTCCAGGGCCCTTAGGCTACACCTTC	CASSPGPLGYTF
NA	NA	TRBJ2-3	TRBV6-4	TGTGCCAGCAGTACGGAAGCTAGCACAGATACGCAGTATTTT	CASSTEASTDTQYF
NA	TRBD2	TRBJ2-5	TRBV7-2	TGTGCCAGCAGCTCCCGATTAGCGGGAGGGGGGTACCAAGAGACCCAGTACTTC	CASSSRLAGGGYQETQYF
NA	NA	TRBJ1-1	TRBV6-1	TGTGCCAGCAGTCAAATCAGGAACACTGAAGCTTTCTTT	CASSQIRNTEAFF
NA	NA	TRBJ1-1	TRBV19	TGTGCCAGTAGTTATCGGGCCGACAGTGAAGCTTTCTTT	CASSYRADSEAFF
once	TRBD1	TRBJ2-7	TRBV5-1	TGCGCCAGCAGCTTGGTACAGGGGGTCTACGAGCAGTACTTC	CASSLVQGVYEQYF
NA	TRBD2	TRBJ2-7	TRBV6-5	TGTGCCAGCAGTTTGACTAGCGGAAGTAGGGCCTACGAGCAGTACTTC	CASSLTSGSRAYEQYF
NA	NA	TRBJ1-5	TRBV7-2	TGTGCCAGCAGCTTAGATCCCCGCTTTGGACGCCTTAGCAATCAGCCCCAGCATTTT	CASSLDPRFGRLSNQPQHF
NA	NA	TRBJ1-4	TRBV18	TGTGCCAGCTCTTCCAGGAGTGCAACTAATGAAAAACTGTTTTTT	CASSSRSATNEKLFF
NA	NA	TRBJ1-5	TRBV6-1	TGTGCCAGCAATCTCGACGGGTTGGGTCTGAAGCCCCAGCATTTT	CASNLDGLGLKPQHF
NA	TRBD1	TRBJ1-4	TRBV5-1	TGCGCCAGCAGCTTGGCCGCGGGACAGGGGGCGGAAAAACTGTTTTTT	CASSLAAGQGAEKLFF
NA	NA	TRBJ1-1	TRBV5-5	TGTGCCAGCAGCCGTTATTCCGGGGAAGGTGAAGCTTTCTTT	CASSRYSGEGEAFF